The 25 T cell receptor beta chains below were found in one sample sequenced in a study of shared T cell receptors in the human thymus. Assay used: immunoSEQ multiplex PCR; TCRdb lists only in-frame clones, some missing. The table has roughly 700,000 clones, over 75% seen once; the top ten hold around 0.0099%. The same specimen was also included in a second study, on human thymus T cells.

Sequencing was performed on thymocytes. The receptors shown here come from a boy under two years old with a congenital heart defect.

CDR3 sequence reads: CAISGSGRETDTQYF. The CDR3 nucleotides read TGTGCCATCAGTGGTAGCGGGAGAGAAACAGATACGCAGTATTTT. The V and J genes are TRBV10-3 and TRBJ2-3, with 9 bases matching TRBD2. With 4 bases clipped from V and 3 bases from J, the junction kept 5 bases outside the gene matches. This CDR3 is 15 amino acids long. The germline gives CDR1 ENHRY, CDR2 SYGVKD.

V usage is TRBV6-1 and J usage is TRBJ2-7; the D is unclear. Trimming removed 7 bases at V and 0 bases at J, with 7 bases between. The CDR3 extends over 12 amino acids. The germline gives CDR1 MNHNS, CDR2 SASEGT. The CDR3, as DNA: TGTGCCAGCACCGCAGGCTCCTACGAGCAGTACTTC. Translated, it gives CASTAGSYEQYF.

The chain recombines TRBV7-6 with TRBJ1-4; D perhaps matches TRBD1 (6 bases). The CDR3 covers 14 residues. The germline V gene encodes CDR1 SGHVS and CDR2 FNYEAQ. V was trimmed by 5 bases and J by 6 bases, leaving 13 bases between them. The CDR3 protein is CASSLDRTYEKLFF. CDR3 bases: TGTGCCAGCAGCCTCGACAGGACGTATGAAAAACTGTTTTTT. Full variable domain (outside the CDR3, taken from reference TRBV7-6 and TRBJ1-4): GAGVSQSPRYKVTKRGQDVALRCDPISGHVSLYWYRQALGQGPEFLTYFNYEAQQDKSGLPNDRFSAERPEGSISTLTIQRTEQRDSAMYRCASSLDRTYEKLFFGSGTQLSVL.

CDR3 nucleotides: TGTGCCAGCAGTTTACGCAGGGCGTCGGGCTACGAGCAGTACTTC. This encodes CASSLRRASGYEQYF. This chain uses TRBV27 with TRBJ2-7; TRBD1 might be the D (5 bases). This CDR3 has 15 residues. The germline gives CDR1 MNHEY, CDR2 SMNVEV (reference sequence). V was clipped by 2 bases and J by 3 bases, with 14 bases between them.

The gene calls are TRBV5-1 and TRBJ2-2; D is perhaps TRBD2 (5 bases). V lost 4 bases and J 6 bases, leaving 10 bases between the germline ends. CDR1 is SGHRS and CDR2 is YFSETQ in the germline V gene. CDR3 size: 13 residues. The CDR3: CASSPGFSGELFF. CDR3 nucleotide sequence: TGCGCCAGCAGCCCGGGATTCTCCGGGGAGCTGTTTTTT.

The gene calls are TRBV30 and TRBJ2-7; possible D gene TRBD2, 5 bases. V lost 5 bases to trimming and J lost 0 bases, with 11 bases between them. The CDR3 totals 13 residues. Germline CDR1 GTSNPN, CDR2 SVGIG (reference sequence). The CDR3 DNA follows: TGTGCCTGGTCCCGGGGTGTCTCCTACGAGCAGTACTTC. It yields the protein CAWSRGVSYEQYF.

The rearrangement links TRBV10-2 to TRBJ2-2; 12 bases fit TRBD2. The CDR3 is 16 amino acids. Germline V gene sequence: CDR1 WSHSY, CDR2 SAAADI. J gave up 6 bases and V 0 bases, and 2 bases lay outside the gene matches. CDR3: CASSESTSGRPGELFF. The CDR3 DNA reads as TGCGCCAGCAGTGAGTCCACTAGCGGGAGGCCCGGGGAGCTGTTTTTT.

This rearrangement joins TRBV14 to TRBJ2-1, with TRBD2 identical over 10 bases. The V gene end was trimmed by 1 base and the J gene end by 7 bases; junction bases not matched to a gene: 4. Germline V lookup: CDR1 SGHDN, CDR2 FVKESK. This CDR3 comprises 15 residues. The CDR3 spells CASSQAPSGRNEQFF. The CDR3 DNA reads as TGTGCCAGCAGCCAAGCCCCTAGCGGGAGAAATGAGCAGTTCTTC.

The chain links TRBV7-9 to TRBJ1-2; 7 nucleotides line up with TRBD1. From germline, CDR1 is SEHNR and CDR2 FQNEAQ (reference sequence). V was pared by 7 bases and J by 2 bases, with 22 bases of the junction left unmatched. This CDR3 has 19 residues. CDR3: CASTPPDGEQGSTNYGYTF. DNA of the CDR3: TGTGCCAGCACCCCACCTGATGGGGAACAGGGGTCAACCAACTATGGCTACACCTTC.

J is TRBJ1-2 and V is TRBV10-3; TRBD1 might be the D (5 bases). CDR3 size: 14 residues. Germline lookup yields CDR1 ENHRY and CDR2 SYGVKD. With 7 bases removed from V and 2 bases from J, the gap between germline ends came to 14 bases. This CDR3 is CAITAGTANYGYTF. The CDR3 nucleotides are TGTGCCATCACCGCAGGGACTGCCAACTATGGCTACACCTTC.

Concerning this clone itself: The junction shows a germline mismatch at one end, possibly a read error. This sequence joins TRBV4-3 and TRBJ1-2, with 8 bases identical to TRBD1. This CDR3 contains 14 residues. Germline CDR1 LGHNA, CDR2 YSLEER. The CDR3 DNA reads TGCGCCAGCAGACAAGGCAGACAGGGGTATGGCTACACCTTC. It yields the protein CASRQGRQGYGYTF.

The chain combines TRBV11-2 with TRBJ2-2, with TRBD2 matching 12 bases. Unmatched junction bases numbered 9, after V lost 1 base and J lost 6 bases. Looked up from germline, CDR1 is SGHAT and CDR2 is FQNNGV. The CDR3 extends over 18 amino acids. DNA of the CDR3: TGTGCCAGCAGCTTAGTTTCCCCGGCTAGCGGGAGGGCCGGGGAGCTGTTTTTT. Residues: CASSLVSPASGRAGELFF.

This sequence joins TRBV4-2 and TRBJ2-5; the D gene is possibly TRBD2 (5 bases). V was pared by 0 bases and J by 6 bases, with 14 bases between. The germline CDR1 and CDR2 sequences are LGHNA and YNFKEQ. The CDR3 is 15 amino acids. CDR3 sequence (DNA): TGTGCCAGCAGCCAAGATCAAAGCGGCGGAAAGACCCAGTACTTC. It is translated as CASSQDQSGGKTQYF.

The rearrangement links TRBV6-5 to TRBJ1-2; the match to TRBD1 covers 7 bases. There are 13 residues in the CDR3. V was clipped by 4 bases and J by 2 bases; unmatched bases: 1. Germline CDR1 is MNHEY and CDR2 is SVGAGI. CDR3 protein: CASSLGQNYGYTF. DNA for the CDR3: TGTGCCAGCAGTTTGGGACAGAACTATGGCTACACCTTC.

CDR3: CASSRSGDSQETQYF. The CDR3 DNA sequence: TGTGCCAGCAGCCGAAGCGGGGACTCCCAAGAGACCCAGTACTTC. The chain recombines TRBV6-6 with TRBJ2-5, with 7 bases that match TRBD2. CDR3 length: 15 residues. V dropped 6 bases and J dropped 1; count of bases not matched to a gene: 8. The germline CDR1 and CDR2 sequences are MNHNY and SVGAGI (reference sequence).

The chain employs TRBV14 and TRBJ2-4; 11 bases map to TRBD2. Germline CDR1 SGHDN, CDR2 FVKESK. J was trimmed by 2 bases and V by 3 bases; bases with no gene match: 3. The CDR3 is made up of 16 amino acids. The CDR3 is CASSHIAGGTKNIQYF. DNA of the CDR3: TGTGCCAGCAGCCATATAGCGGGAGGGACCAAAAACATTCAGTACTTC.

The chain joins TRBV4-2 to TRBJ1-5; D not certain. Trimming took 3 bases from V and 0 from J, leaving 9 bases between them. Germline V gene data show CDR1 as LGHNA and CDR2 as YNFKEQ. The CDR3 is made up of 15 amino acids. CDR3 protein: CASSHGLYSNQPQHF. In DNA, the CDR3 is TGTGCCAGCAGCCATGGACTCTATAGCAATCAGCCCCAGCATTTT.

The J gene is TRBJ2-7, the V gene TRBV2; TRBD1 is a possible D gene (8 bases). The CDR3 has 16 residues. The V end was cut by 5 bases, the J end by 4 bases, with 21 bases between. CDR1 SNHLY and CDR2 FYNNEI come from the germline V gene. The CDR3 nucleotides read TGTGCCAGCAGTCCTAAATTACAGGGGGGGCTATACGAGCAGTACTTC. It encodes CASSPKLQGGLYEQYF.

The genes are TRBV18 and TRBJ1-1; 7 nucleotides align to TRBD1. The CDR3 runs 16 residues. The trim removed 4 bases at V and 3 bases at J, leaving 11 bases unmatched. Germline V gene data show CDR1 as KGHSH and CDR2 as LQKENI. The CDR3 loop reads CASSLQGNGMDTEAFF. The CDR3 nucleotides read TGTGCCAGCTCACTACAGGGGAATGGGATGGACACTGAAGCTTTCTTT.

The chain is built from TRBV11-3 and TRBJ2-1; 7 nucleotides agree with TRBD2. Losses at the gene ends were 2 bases for V and 0 bases for J; bases not matched to a gene: 4. Germline CDR1 reads SGHNT; CDR2 reads YENEEA. The CDR3 totals 16 residues. CDR3 sequence reads: CASSLLAASSYNEQFF. As DNA, the CDR3 is TGTGCCAGCAGCTTACTAGCGGCCTCCTCCTACAATGAGCAGTTCTTC.

The chain recombines TRBV7-8 with TRBJ2-7; TRBD2 matches at 12 bases. This CDR3 has 19 amino acids. J gave up 2 bases and V 5 bases, and 16 bases lay outside the gene matches. Per germline, CDR1 SGHVS and CDR2 FQNEAQ. CDR3 sequence (DNA): TGTGCCAGCAGCCTGTTTCAAACTAGCGGGAGGCCCCGAACCTACGAGCAGTACTTC. This codes for CASSLFQTSGRPRTYEQYF.

In this sample, this clone turned up a few times. V and J are TRBV14 and TRBJ2-1; TRBD2 agrees at 10 bases. Trimming took 0 bases from V and 10 from J; bases not matched to a gene: 24. The CDR3 spans 21 residues. The germline gives CDR1 SGHDN, CDR2 FVKESK. The CDR3 loop reads CASSQDQGKLAGAGLNREQFF. As DNA, the CDR3 is TGTGCCAGCAGCCAAGATCAGGGGAAGCTAGCGGGAGCTGGGCTGAACAGGGAGCAGTTCTTC.

The rearrangement joins TRBV15 to TRBJ1-1; tentative D call: TRBD1 (5 bases). V was clipped by 1 base and J by 1 base, with 10 bases between them. The germline V gene has CDR1 LNHNV and CDR2 YYDKDF (reference sequence). The length of the CDR3 is 15 residues. This CDR3 reads CATSRGGRGNTEAFF. For the CDR3, the DNA is TGTGCCACCAGCAGAGGGGGTAGGGGGAACACTGAAGCTTTCTTT.

On this clone: The junction shows a germline mismatch at one end, possibly a read error. This chain connects TRBV11-2 to TRBJ2-7, with 10 bases identical to TRBD1. The CDR3 consists of 15 residues. The germline V gene has CDR1 SGHAT and CDR2 FQNNGV. CDR3 protein: CASSPAGQGLQLVHF. The CDR3 DNA reads as TGTGCCAGCAGCCCCGCGGGACAGGGGCTTCAACTGGTGCACTTC.

The rearrangement links TRBV7-2 to TRBJ1-2; 9 positions match TRBD1. After removal of 1 base from V and 4 bases from J, the junction contained 10 bases not matched to a gene. Germline V lookup: CDR1 SGHTA, CDR2 FQGNSA. The CDR3 runs to 17 residues. CDR3 in amino acids: CASSLDRGPNPSYGYTF. As DNA, the CDR3 is TGTGCCAGCAGCTTAGACAGGGGGCCCAACCCCTCCTATGGCTACACCTTC.